These T cell receptor beta chains were read from a single sample in a study of blood T cell repertoires in COVID-19. Some clones are missing from TCRdb's copy, which holds only in-frame ones; the method was immunoSEQ multiplex PCR. The sample has about 270,000 clones, roughly 91% seen once. Specimen: PBMCs or T cells enriched from blood (not recorded which). The receptors were sampled from a woman aged 55-69 years in a cohort exposed to, infected with or recovered from COVID-19 (not recorded which). CDR3s include the opening cysteine and the closing phenylalanine or tryptophan. Each record gives: CDR3 DNA, CDR3 protein, D gene, clone size, V gene, J gene. The D gene is left open where the match is weak. Some rows have no size entry. The others give once, few or many, or a class for an expanded clone.

cdr3_nt: TGTGCCAGCATCCCTAGTAAAGGATCAGAGACCCAGTACTTC
cdr3_aa: CASIPSKGSETQYF
d_call: -
clone_size: -
v_call: TRBV2
j_call: TRBJ2-5

cdr3_nt: TGTGCCAGCAACGAGGTTCGCTCCTACAATGAGCAGTTCTTC
cdr3_aa: CASNEVRSYNEQFF
d_call: -
clone_size: -
v_call: TRBV2
j_call: TRBJ2-1

cdr3_nt: TGTGCCACCAATGAGCTCTCACAAGAGACCCAGTACTTC
cdr3_aa: CATNELSQETQYF
d_call: -
clone_size: -
v_call: TRBV15
j_call: TRBJ2-5

cdr3_nt: TGTGCCAGCAGCTTGGCTCGAGGTTCTGGGGCCAACGTCCTGACTTTC
cdr3_aa: CASSLARGSGANVLTF
d_call: -
clone_size: -
v_call: TRBV5-6
j_call: TRBJ2-6

cdr3_nt: TGTGCCACCAGCAGAGATCGTACGTACGGGACTAGCGGGTTCACAGATACGCAGTATTTT
cdr3_aa: CATSRDRTYGTSGFTDTQYF
d_call: TRBD2
clone_size: -
v_call: TRBV15
j_call: TRBJ2-3

cdr3_nt: TGTGCCAGTAGTATAGATGCTAGCGGGAGGGAGGAGACCCAGTACTTC
cdr3_aa: CASSIDASGREETQYF
d_call: TRBD2
clone_size: few
v_call: TRBV19
j_call: TRBJ2-5

cdr3_nt: TGTGCCAGCAGTGAAACGGGACACCTGAGCTCCTATAATTCACCCCTCCACTTT
cdr3_aa: CASSETGHLSSYNSPLHF
d_call: -
clone_size: -
v_call: TRBV2
j_call: TRBJ1-6

cdr3_nt: TGTGCCAGCAGTTTACGGGGGGCCTCGAATCAGCCCCAGCATTTT
cdr3_aa: CASSLRGASNQPQHF
d_call: -
clone_size: -
v_call: TRBV28
j_call: TRBJ1-5

cdr3_nt: TGCGCCAGCAGTCAATCTCATAGACACCCCTACGAGCAGTACTTC
cdr3_aa: CASSQSHRHPYEQYF
d_call: -
clone_size: many
v_call: TRBV23-1
j_call: TRBJ2-7

cdr3_nt: TGTGCCAGCAGCCAAGATGGGGGGATCTTC
cdr3_aa: CASSQDGGIF
d_call: -
clone_size: once
v_call: TRBV14
j_call: TRBJ2-1

cdr3_nt: TGTGCCTGGAGTAGATCTACGCGGACTGAAGCTTTCTTT
cdr3_aa: CAWSRSTRTEAFF
d_call: -
clone_size: -
v_call: TRBV30
j_call: TRBJ1-1

cdr3_nt: TGTGCCAGCAGTTACGCTATGGGGCGTCTGGGAGGCTACACCTTC
cdr3_aa: CASSYAMGRLGGYTF
d_call: -
clone_size: -
v_call: TRBV27
j_call: TRBJ1-2

cdr3_nt: TGCGCCAGCAGCCAAGAAGTAGCAGGGGTGTCAGCTGTAGGGCAGTATTTT
cdr3_aa: CASSQEVAGVSAVGQYF
d_call: -
clone_size: -
v_call: TRBV4-1
j_call: TRBJ2-3

cdr3_nt: TGTGCCAGCAGCGCAGGGTGGGAGCAGTACTTC
cdr3_aa: CASSAGWEQYF
d_call: -
clone_size: -
v_call: TRBV7-6
j_call: TRBJ2-7

cdr3_nt: TGTGCCAGCAGTAGCCGGTACAGGGTAAACTACGAGCAGTACTTC
cdr3_aa: CASSSRYRVNYEQYF
d_call: -
clone_size: -
v_call: TRBV6-5
j_call: TRBJ2-7

cdr3_nt: TGCGCCAGCAGCAGGGGACTAGCGGGAGGAGGGCCCTTGCCCATTGAGCAGTTCTTC
cdr3_aa: CASSRGLAGGGPLPIEQFF
d_call: TRBD2
clone_size: -
v_call: TRBV5-1
j_call: TRBJ2-1

cdr3_nt: TGTGCCAGCAGTCGAGGGTTGCGGCAGCCCCAGCATTTT
cdr3_aa: CASSRGLRQPQHF
d_call: -
clone_size: few
v_call: TRBV27
j_call: TRBJ1-5

cdr3_nt: TGTGCCAGCAGTTTCGTTGGGGTGGAGGGAAGCTACACCTTC
cdr3_aa: CASSFVGVEGSYTF
d_call: -
clone_size: -
v_call: TRBV27
j_call: TRBJ1-2

cdr3_nt: TGTGCCAGCAGTGCCGGACAGACCGACCGCACAGATACGCAGTATTTT
cdr3_aa: CASSAGQTDRTDTQYF
d_call: -
clone_size: -
v_call: TRBV2
j_call: TRBJ2-3

cdr3_nt: TGTGCCTGGAGTTCGGACACCTACGAGCAGTACTTC
cdr3_aa: CAWSSDTYEQYF
d_call: -
clone_size: -
v_call: TRBV30
j_call: TRBJ2-7

cdr3_nt: TGTGCCACCAGCAGAGGGGACAGGTTGAACACTGAAGCTTTCTTT
cdr3_aa: CATSRGDRLNTEAFF
d_call: TRBD1
clone_size: -
v_call: TRBV15
j_call: TRBJ1-1

cdr3_nt: TGTGCCAGCAGTGAACCGGTTGATGAGTTCTTC
cdr3_aa: CASSEPVDEFF
d_call: -
clone_size: -
v_call: TRBV2
j_call: TRBJ2-1

cdr3_nt: TGTGCCAGCAGTTACGAACCGGGAGTGCGGGAGCTGTTTTTT
cdr3_aa: CASSYEPGVRELFF
d_call: -
clone_size: -
v_call: TRBV6-5
j_call: TRBJ2-2

cdr3_nt: TGTGCCAGTAGCAGAAGACAGGGCGCTAACTATGGCTACACCTTC
cdr3_aa: CASSRRQGANYGYTF
d_call: TRBD1
clone_size: -
v_call: TRBV19
j_call: TRBJ1-2

cdr3_nt: TGTGCCAGCACCCTTAGCGGGAGGGCCCGCACAGATACGCAGTATTTT
cdr3_aa: CASTLSGRARTDTQYF
d_call: TRBD2
clone_size: -
v_call: TRBV28
j_call: TRBJ2-3

cdr3_nt: TGTGCCAGCAGCTTTACCAAAGCGGGAGGGCCAACCGGGGAGCTGTTTTTT
cdr3_aa: CASSFTKAGGPTGELFF
d_call: TRBD2
clone_size: -
v_call: TRBV5-4
j_call: TRBJ2-2

cdr3_nt: TGCGCCAGCAACCCCGGGCGGGCCCCCTACAATGAGCAGTTCTTC
cdr3_aa: CASNPGRAPYNEQFF
d_call: -
clone_size: -
v_call: TRBV4-3
j_call: TRBJ2-1

cdr3_nt: TGCAGTGCCACCGACAGGTTGCAGTTCTTC
cdr3_aa: CSATDRLQFF
d_call: -
clone_size: -
v_call: TRBV20-1
j_call: TRBJ2-1

cdr3_nt: TGTGCCAGCAGTCTGACTGCAACGAAACCACTGTTTTTT
cdr3_aa: CASSLTATKPLFF
d_call: -
clone_size: once
v_call: TRBV25-1
j_call: TRBJ1-4

cdr3_nt: TGCAGTGCTAGTTTATCGGTCGGGGAGACCCAGTACTTC
cdr3_aa: CSASLSVGETQYF
d_call: -
clone_size: -
v_call: TRBV20-1
j_call: TRBJ2-5

cdr3_nt: TGTGCCAGCTCCCCCAAGACAGGGCAGGGCACTGAAGCTTTCTTT
cdr3_aa: CASSPKTGQGTEAFF
d_call: TRBD1
clone_size: -
v_call: TRBV18
j_call: TRBJ1-1

cdr3_nt: TGTGCCAGCAGCTTACCTCCGGGACTAGCGGGATCATTGACCTACGAGCAGTACTTC
cdr3_aa: CASSLPPGLAGSLTYEQYF
d_call: TRBD2
clone_size: -
v_call: TRBV7-3
j_call: TRBJ2-7

cdr3_nt: TGTGCCAGCAGCTCATCCGGGACACAATCTAACTATGGCTACACCTTC
cdr3_aa: CASSSSGTQSNYGYTF
d_call: -
clone_size: -
v_call: TRBV7-9
j_call: TRBJ1-2

cdr3_nt: TGTGCCAGCAGCCGCTCCCCCCAGGGCTCCTACGAGCAGTACTTC
cdr3_aa: CASSRSPQGSYEQYF
d_call: -
clone_size: -
v_call: TRBV27
j_call: TRBJ2-7

cdr3_nt: TGTGCCAGCAGTCCCCAGAATAGCAATCAGCCCCAGCATTTT
cdr3_aa: CASSPQNSNQPQHF
d_call: -
clone_size: -
v_call: TRBV27
j_call: TRBJ1-5

cdr3_nt: TGTGCCAGCAGCGACCCCGACAGGGGAGGGACCTATGGCTACACCTTC
cdr3_aa: CASSDPDRGGTYGYTF
d_call: TRBD1
clone_size: -
v_call: TRBV9
j_call: TRBJ1-2

cdr3_nt: TGCGCCAGCAGCGGATGGACTAGCAGCACAGATACGCAGTATTTT
cdr3_aa: CASSGWTSSTDTQYF
d_call: TRBD2
clone_size: -
v_call: TRBV5-1
j_call: TRBJ2-3

cdr3_nt: TGTGCCAGCAGTGAAACGGGGGGGCGAGGGCAACGGTTCTTC
cdr3_aa: CASSETGGRGQRFF
d_call: TRBD2
clone_size: -
v_call: TRBV6-1
j_call: TRBJ2-1

cdr3_nt: TGTGCCAGCAGTTACACGGGAGGGAACACCGGGGAGCTGTTTTTT
cdr3_aa: CASSYTGGNTGELFF
d_call: TRBD2
clone_size: -
v_call: TRBV6-5
j_call: TRBJ2-2

cdr3_nt: TGTGCCAGCAGCGTAGTGGCGGGCTTCCAAGAGACCCAGTACTTC
cdr3_aa: CASSVVAGFQETQYF
d_call: -
clone_size: -
v_call: TRBV9
j_call: TRBJ2-5

cdr3_nt: TGTGCCATCAGTCTCGGGGGAATGAACACTGAAGCTTTCTTT
cdr3_aa: CAISLGGMNTEAFF
d_call: -
clone_size: once
v_call: TRBV10-3
j_call: TRBJ1-1

cdr3_nt: TGTGCCAGCCACGACGGGGAGACCCAGTACTTC
cdr3_aa: CASHDGETQYF
d_call: -
clone_size: -
v_call: TRBV25-1
j_call: TRBJ2-5

cdr3_nt: TGTGCCAGCAGAGGACTCCTCGACGAGCAGTACTTC
cdr3_aa: CASRGLLDEQYF
d_call: -
clone_size: -
v_call: TRBV6-5
j_call: TRBJ2-7

cdr3_nt: TGTGCCAGCAGCTTATCCCCCGACAGGGGTGAAGCTTTCTTT
cdr3_aa: CASSLSPDRGEAFF
d_call: TRBD1
clone_size: -
v_call: TRBV11-1
j_call: TRBJ1-1

cdr3_nt: TGCGCCAGCAGCCAAGTCTTGGCGGGAGGGCCTATTGAGCAGTTCTTC
cdr3_aa: CASSQVLAGGPIEQFF
d_call: TRBD2
clone_size: -
v_call: TRBV4-1
j_call: TRBJ2-1

cdr3_nt: TGTGCCAGCAGCAGTCGGACAGGGGTTCGAAGCTCCTACAATGAGCAGTTCTTC
cdr3_aa: CASSSRTGVRSSYNEQFF
d_call: TRBD1
clone_size: -
v_call: TRBV11-2
j_call: TRBJ2-1

cdr3_nt: TGTGCCACAAGGAGGGTAGACGAGCAGTACTTC
cdr3_aa: CATRRVDEQYF
d_call: -
clone_size: -
v_call: TRBV6-6
j_call: TRBJ2-7

cdr3_nt: TGTGCCAGCAGCCCCCAAGGGGATCAGCCCCAGCATTTT
cdr3_aa: CASSPQGDQPQHF
d_call: -
clone_size: -
v_call: TRBV7-2
j_call: TRBJ1-5

cdr3_nt: TGTGCCTGGAGTGTTGGACAGGGGTTCGAGCAGTACTTC
cdr3_aa: CAWSVGQGFEQYF
d_call: TRBD1
clone_size: -
v_call: TRBV30
j_call: TRBJ2-7

cdr3_nt: TGTGCCTGGAGTTTTCTAGCGGCCTACAATGAGCAGTTCTTC
cdr3_aa: CAWSFLAAYNEQFF
d_call: TRBD2
clone_size: -
v_call: TRBV30
j_call: TRBJ2-1

cdr3_nt: TGTGCCAGCAACGCCGCAGGCTACGAGCAGTACTTC
cdr3_aa: CASNAAGYEQYF
d_call: -
clone_size: -
v_call: TRBV2
j_call: TRBJ2-7

cdr3_nt: TGTGCCAGCAGGGGACAGCACTACGAGCAGTACTTC
cdr3_aa: CASRGQHYEQYF
d_call: TRBD1
clone_size: -
v_call: TRBV2
j_call: TRBJ2-7

cdr3_nt: TGTGCCAGCAGCTTCGGGACTAGTACCTACGAGCAGTACTTC
cdr3_aa: CASSFGTSTYEQYF
d_call: TRBD2
clone_size: -
v_call: TRBV5-5
j_call: TRBJ2-7

cdr3_nt: TGTGCCAGCAGCATGACCTACCTGACAGAGTATGGCTACACCTTC
cdr3_aa: CASSMTYLTEYGYTF
d_call: -
clone_size: -
v_call: TRBV5-5
j_call: TRBJ1-2

cdr3_nt: TGTGCCTGGAGTGTTGGGATAGCGGGATACAATGAGCAGTTCTTC
cdr3_aa: CAWSVGIAGYNEQFF
d_call: TRBD2
clone_size: -
v_call: TRBV30
j_call: TRBJ2-1

cdr3_nt: TGTGCCAGCAGTTCGCCGGGAGCGGGAGACAACTACAATGAGCAGTTCTTC
cdr3_aa: CASSSPGAGDNYNEQFF
d_call: TRBD2
clone_size: -
v_call: TRBV28
j_call: TRBJ2-1

cdr3_nt: TGCGCCAGCGGCCCGGGTGGTAGCGGGACTCGGGGCGAGCAGTACTTC
cdr3_aa: CASGPGGSGTRGEQYF
d_call: TRBD2
clone_size: -
v_call: TRBV5-1
j_call: TRBJ2-7